The 14 T cell receptor beta chains below come from one sample, sequenced in a study of HIV-infected patients and healthy controls. cDNA was made from approximately 500 ng RNA using alpha and beta constant primers. Alpha and beta chain libraries were made separately by chain-specific third strand synthesis with multiplexing indices. TCRdb re-called the 5' RACE reads with MiXCR, one entry per CDR3 protein. The sample shows fewer than 6,500 distinct CDR3 sequences, under 30% of them seen only once. All unsorted peripheral T cells were captured because whole blood was used without fractionation. The sample in question was blood, obtained before antiretroviral therapy. These receptors all come from an adult with HIV infection.

This clonotype was counted ten times or more. This sequence joins TRBV7-6 and TRBJ2-2, with TRBD2 as a possible D gene (6 bases). The CDR3 extends over 13 amino acids. CDR1 and CDR2 from the germline V gene are SGHVS and FNYEAQ. Trimming pared 5 bases from V and 3 bases from J, leaving 7 bases between. Here the CDR3 reads CASSGGYTGELFF. The CDR3 DNA sequence: TGTGCCAGCAGCGGGGGGTACACCGGGGAGCTGTTTTTT.

In this sample, this clonotype is medium-sized. The chain is built from TRBV4-3 and TRBJ1-3; 8 bases are shared with TRBD1. The CDR3 sequence is 15 residues long. V was clipped by 1 base and J by 4 bases; unmatched bases: 3. CDR1 is LGHNA and CDR2 is YSLEER in the germline V gene. CDR3 amino acids: CASSQVTGGGNTIYF. CDR3 bases: TGCGCCAGCAGCCAAGTCACAGGGGGAGGAAACACCATATATTTT.

This clonotype was counted many times. This chain links TRBV5-4 with TRBJ2-3, with 11 bases that match TRBD2. Germline V CDR1 and CDR2: SGHNT, YYREEE (reference sequence). The CDR3 runs to 14 residues. V lost 2 bases to trimming and J lost 4 bases; unmatched junction nucleotides: 0. This CDR3 is CASSFSGGADTQYF. CDR3 bases: TGTGCCAGCAGCTTTAGCGGGGGGGCAGATACGCAGTATTTT.

This clonotype was observed many times. The V call is TRBV12-3 or TRBV12-4, the J call TRBJ2-2; TRBD1 is a possible D gene (6 bases). V shed 2 bases and J shed 4 bases, with 11 bases lying between them. The CDR3 runs 15 residues. Here the CDR3 reads CASSLHQGPTGELFF. The CDR3 bases are TGTGCCAGCAGTTTACACCAGGGGCCCACCGGGGAGCTGTTTTTT.

This clonotype was counted once. This may be a read error, as it is one base from a much larger clone. This sequence joins TRBV11-2 and TRBJ2-7; 9 positions match TRBD2. The CDR3 is made up of 15 amino acids. The V gene's germline CDR1 is SGHAT and CDR2 FQNNGV. The CDR3 reads CARSLAGDKSYEQYF. The CDR3 nucleotides read TGTGCCAGAAGCTTAGCGGGGGACAAGTCCTACGAGCAGTACTTC. The full variable domain, completed using reference TRBV11-2 and TRBJ2-7, is EAGVAQSPRYKIIEKRQSVAFWCNPISGHATLYWYQQILGQGPKLLIQFQNNGVVDDSQLPKDRFSAERLKGVDSTLKIQPAKLEDSAVYLCARSLAGDKSYEQYFGPGTRLTVT.

This clonotype was seen once. The chain carries TRBV7-8 and TRBJ2-2; 8 nucleotides line up with TRBD2. With 1 base clipped from V and 1 base from J, the junction kept 2 bases outside the gene matches. Germline V lookup: CDR1 SGHVS, CDR2 FQNEAQ. The CDR3 has 16 residues. The CDR3 region is CASSLGSGGNTGELFF. The CDR3, as DNA: TGTGCCAGCAGCTTAGGGAGCGGGGGGAACACCGGGGAGCTGTTTTTT.

This clonotype counts as medium-sized. V gene TRBV19 combines with J gene TRBJ1-1; 9 bases line up with TRBD1. J gave up 2 bases and V 0 bases, and 4 bases lay outside the gene matches. CDR1 LNHDA and CDR2 SQIVND come from the germline V gene (reference sequence). The CDR3 sequence is 16 residues long. CDR3 sequence: CASSIDRTGVNTEAFF. CDR3 nucleotides: TGTGCCAGTAGTATAGATCGGACAGGGGTAAACACTGAAGCTTTCTTT.

Judged by abundance, this clonotype is medium-sized. This chain joins TRBV18 and TRBJ2-1; the D gene is possibly TRBD1 (6 bases). The CDR3 totals 16 residues. V dropped 0 bases and J dropped 2 bases, with 11 bases sitting between them. Germline loops: CDR1 KGHSH, CDR2 LQKENI. The DNA for the CDR3 is TGTGCCAGCTCACCACCCAAAGACAGGCCCTACAATGAGCAGTTCTTC. As protein: CASSPPKDRPYNEQFF.

The CDR3: CASSTQHVSGNEQFF. DNA of the CDR3: TGTGCCAGCAGCACTCAACACGTTTCGGGAAATGAGCAGTTCTTC. J is TRBJ2-1 and V is TRBV7-9, with D possibly being TRBD2 (5 bases). Germline CDR1 and CDR2: SEHNR and FQNEAQ (reference sequence). The CDR3 spans 15 residues. The V end was cut by 5 bases, the J end by 7 bases, with 18 bases between.

The chain links TRBV3-1 to TRBJ1-2; D not certain. CDR1 is LGHDT and CDR2 is YNNKEL in the germline V gene (reference sequence). V was trimmed by 8 bases and J by 6 bases, leaving 13 bases between them. The CDR3 length is 12 residues. CDR3 amino acids: CASHTGWDGYTF. Here the CDR3 DNA reads TGTGCCAGCCACACCGGGTGGGATGGCTACACCTTC.

The chain combines TRBV7-9 with TRBJ2-2, with 9 positions matching TRBD2. With 4 bases clipped from V and 2 bases from J, the junction kept 5 bases outside the gene matches. This CDR3 has 16 amino acids. Per the germline V gene, CDR1 is SEHNR and CDR2 is FQNEAQ (reference sequence). The CDR3 loop is CASSSLAGSNTGELFF. CDR3 bases: TGTGCCAGCAGCTCCCTAGCGGGGAGTAACACCGGGGAGCTGTTTTTT. Complete variable domain (other parts from reference TRBV7-9 and TRBJ2-2): DTGVSQNPRHKITKRGQNVTFRCDPISEHNRLYWYRQTLGQGPEFLTYFQNEAQLEKSRLLSDRFSAERPKGSFSTLEIQRTEQGDSAMYLCASSSLAGSNTGELFFGEGSRLTVL.

This clonotype was detected many times. This sequence joins TRBV9 and TRBJ1-5; D gene ambiguous. CDR3 length: 15 amino acids. CDR1 is SGDLS and CDR2 is YYNGEE in the germline V gene. Trimming stripped 0 bases from V and 0 bases from J, with 7 bases between. The CDR3 reads CASSVAGDSNQPQHF. The DNA of the CDR3 is TGTGCCAGCAGCGTAGCTGGGGATAGCAATCAGCCCCAGCATTTT.

This clonotype has at least ten counts. The V and J genes are TRBV6-5 and TRBJ1-6, with D possibly matching TRBD1 (5 bases). The V end lost 3 bases, the J end lost 8 bases, and 17 bases lay between the germline ends. From germline, CDR1 is MNHEY and CDR2 SVGAGI. The CDR3 length is 16 residues. CDR3 sequence: CASSYRGTPGHSPLHF. CDR3 bases: TGTGCCAGCAGTTATCGGGGCACCCCTGGACATTCACCCCTCCACTTT.

This clonotype was seen a handful of times. The chain joins TRBV10-1 to TRBJ2-5; 9 positions match TRBD1. Germline V lookup: CDR1 WNHNN, CDR2 SYGVQD (reference sequence). This CDR3 contains 16 residues. The trim removed 3 bases at V and 5 bases at J, leaving 10 bases unmatched. CDR3 in DNA: TGCGCCAGCAGTGAAAAACCGGGACAGGGCCGGGAGACCCAGTACTTC. Translation gives CASSEKPGQGRETQYF.